This T cell receptor beta chain emerged from a study of post-analysis software for immune sequencing data. Study-level background: Included courses were relapsing-remitting and secondary progressive multiple sclerosis; progressive-relapsing multiple sclerosis was also included. Study results and caveats: Patients carried roughly 5 TRBV segments more frequently than controls did, and TRBV5-6, TRBV5-1 and TRBV20-1 were among them. For normalized Chao1 diversity, multiple sclerosis patients scored significantly lower than controls did.

The CDR3 spans 15 residues. The germline gives CDR1 SGHRS, CDR2 YFSETQ. V shed 0 bases, J shed 3 bases, and the junction held 4 bases outside the gene matches. The TCR beta cDNA libraries contained unique molecular identifiers. Researchers reported 400,000 to 550,000 cDNA molecules coming from approximately 0.91 to 9.4 million T cells. TCRdb independently ran MiXCR on the PCR reads; one entry per CDR3 protein. The sample shows about 570,000 distinct CDR3 sequences, approximately 34% of them seen only once. Turning to this clonotype: Its antigen is as yet unknown.

Specimen: blood. The origin of this receptor is a girl under 18 with multiple sclerosis. V usage is TRBV5-1 and J usage is TRBJ2-3, with TRBD2 matching over 7 bases. CDR3 DNA: TGCGCCAGCAGCTTGGGGGACTACCTAACAGATACGCAGTATTTT. Translated, it gives CASSLGDYLTDTQYF. The whole variable domain, filled in from reference TRBV5-1 and TRBJ2-3, reads KAGVTQTPRYLIKTRGQQVTLSCSPISGHRSVSWYQQTPGQGLQFLFEYFSETQRNKGNFPGRFSGRQFSNSRSEMNVSTLELGDSALYLCASSLGDYLTDTQYFGPGTRLTVL.